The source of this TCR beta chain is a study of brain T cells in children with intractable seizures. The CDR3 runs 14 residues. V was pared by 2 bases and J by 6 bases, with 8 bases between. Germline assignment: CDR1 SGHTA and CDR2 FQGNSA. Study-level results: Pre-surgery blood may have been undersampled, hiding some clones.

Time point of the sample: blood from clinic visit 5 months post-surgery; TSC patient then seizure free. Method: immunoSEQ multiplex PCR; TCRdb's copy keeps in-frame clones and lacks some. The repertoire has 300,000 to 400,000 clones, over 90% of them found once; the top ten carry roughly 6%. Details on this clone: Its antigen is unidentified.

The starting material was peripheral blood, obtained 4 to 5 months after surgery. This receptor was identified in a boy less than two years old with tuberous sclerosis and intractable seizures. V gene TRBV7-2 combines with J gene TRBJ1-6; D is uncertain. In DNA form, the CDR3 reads TGTGCCAGCAGCTTAATAGGCTCTAATTCACCCCTCCACTTT. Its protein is CASSLIGSNSPLHF.